This entry features one T cell receptor (beta chain) sequence. This clonotype turned up a few times. The target of this receptor is not known. Within one base of it there is no much larger clone, and no base qualities were kept. The CDR3 spans 17 residues, from the cysteine through the phenylalanine. The read is trimmed to its CDR3 DNA, 51 bases read in frame from base 1. V loses 0 bases, J loses 0 bases, and the germline ends lie 14 bases apart. The germline V gene gives CDR1 as KGHSH and CDR2 as LQKENI. Libraries of naive CD8 T cells were built from approximately 20,000 to 980,000 sorted cells, with 10%, 30% or 50% of the purified RNA used. Naive CD8 T cells were FACS-sorted as CD8+CD4-CCR7+CD45RA+ on a BD FACSAria II into RLT Plus buffer. Detection sensitivity was tested by spiking Jurkat RNA equal to fewer than twelve TCR copies' worth into samples containing roughly 19,000-1,000,000 naive CD8 T cells. Enrichment of CD8 T cells was performed with RosetteSep CD8+ T Cell Enrichment Cocktail and Ficoll-Paque, after which ACK red cell lysis was carried out.

The receptor library was made with PCR. Sequencing was performed on an Illumina HiSeq 4000. Bulk TCR libraries were made following a previously described method, with the TCR primers given in Table S5. Purification of total RNA was performed with the Qiagen AllPrep DNA/RNA kit. Before analysis, reads from multiple sequencing runs of one library were combined. Per the original workflow: Reads were retained only if the reads had an exact TCR constant sequence, and the retained reads were trimmed to 150 nt and grouped according to their 12-nt molecular barcodes. Within each barcode group, reads were sub-clustered at a 15% Levenshtein threshold, and quality-weighted consensus sequences were built per RNA molecule. Non-functional sequences were filtered out, along with any lower-count sequence sitting one edit away from another sequence. On the basis of fitting two negative binomial distributions, barcode sub-clusters with fewer than 20% of the maximum read count were discarded. TCRdb reran the public reads through fastp at Q25 and MiXCR, keeping productive beta chains. Duplicate CDR3 protein sequences are folded into a single record with the most common DNA and genes. These V and J calls originate from TCRdb's pipeline instead of the authors' own analysis. A total of 400,000 to 600,000 distinct CDR3 sequences appear in this sample, 20% to 25% of them only once. The ten largest account for under 0.85% of the sample.

This sample was taken from a study of molecular identifiers for immune sequencing clone quantification (dated by TCRdb to the late 2010s). Regarding the research as a whole: For a replicate experiment, the RNA from either approximately 20,000 or 100,000 naive CD8 T cells was divided into five aliquots, and four of those aliquots went on to sequencing. The study was a methods study using CD8 T cells to benchmark molecular-identifier clustering-based TCR repertoire sequencing (MIDCIRS) and TCR RNA copy counting.

The investigation overall reported the following: The sizes of highly expanded clones could end up underestimated when identical TCR molecules share a barcode. A single cell's worth of spiked-in Jurkat TCR RNA was reported detectable even among approximately 930,000 naive CD8 T cells. The naive libraries included spiked-in Jurkat TCR RNA (roughly 11 copies' worth), and this RNA is not part of the donor repertoire. Modeling estimated 2.5 to 3.5 recovered TCR RNA copies per cell, compared with about 10 by digital PCR, which implies roughly 27% capture efficiency. When barcode sub-clustering was left out, chimeric consensus sequences inflated TCR diversity, with chimeras reaching as high as 47%. In CMV-specific effector cells, clones with more than 20 RNA copies accounted for over 99% of molecules, whereas in naive cells such clones accounted for under 1%.

The TCR originated in a human donor in good health. Some libraries in this study had Jurkat cell RNA spiked in. The specimen sequenced was naive CD8+ T cells from blood, with Jurkat cell RNA spiked in. What this sample's cell subset or site label stands for: FACS-sorted CD8+CD4-CCR7+CD45RA+ naive T cells. Here the chain combines TRBV18 and TRBJ1-1; no D gene can be assigned with confidence. The DNA sequence is TGTGCCAGCTCACCACCGGGCAGAGTATACATGAACACTGAAGCTTTCTTT. Translation gives CASSPPGRVYMNTEAFF.